This TCR beta chain was captured in a study of beta chain features in type 1 diabetes. Study findings and constraints: All four CD4+ subsets of Type 1 diabetes patients contained TCRB CDR3s that were moderately but significantly shorter. Individuals with type 1 diabetes displayed fewer insertions and more deletions at VDJ junctions.

Germline CDR1 is KGHSH and CDR2 is LQKENI. This CDR3 has 16 amino acids. Trimming left V 2 bases short and J 2 bases short, with 13 bases between. Via the markers CD45RO/CCR7/CD25/CD127/CD95/CD27, stem cell-like memory, regulatory, central memory and naive CD4+ cells were sorted. The investigators reverse transcribed all of the isolated RNA, so they sequenced expressed TCRB transcripts. This table comes from immunoSEQ multiplex PCR, and its TCRdb copy is limited to in-frame clones, with some not included. The sample shows around 280,000 clones, over 14% of them seen only once. The table lists this clone with a few counts. Its antigen is not identified.

Sequenced: naive CD4+ T cells from blood. The chain couples TRBV18 to TRBJ1-5; D is possibly TRBD1 (6 bases). The TCR was taken from a man aged 18-30 years with type 1 diabetes. The CDR3 spells CASSPTGTMGNQPQHF. The CDR3 nucleotides are TGTGCCAGCTCACCAACAGGGACAATGGGCAATCAGCCCCAGCATTTT.